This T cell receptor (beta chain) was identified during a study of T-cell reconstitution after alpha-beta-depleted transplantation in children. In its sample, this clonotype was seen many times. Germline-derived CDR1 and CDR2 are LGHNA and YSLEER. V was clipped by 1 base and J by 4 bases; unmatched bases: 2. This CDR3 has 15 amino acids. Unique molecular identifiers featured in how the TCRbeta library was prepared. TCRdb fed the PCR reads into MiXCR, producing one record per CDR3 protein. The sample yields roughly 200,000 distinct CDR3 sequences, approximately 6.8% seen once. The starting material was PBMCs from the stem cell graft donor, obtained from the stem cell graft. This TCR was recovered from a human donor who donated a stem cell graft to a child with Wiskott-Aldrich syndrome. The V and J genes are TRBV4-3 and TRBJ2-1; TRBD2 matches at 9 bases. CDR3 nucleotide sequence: TGCGCCAGCAGCCAAGTGACTAGCGGTTACAATGAGCAGTTCTTC. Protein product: CASSQVTSGYNEQFF.